This T cell receptor beta chain originates from a study of T cell repertoires in cytomegalovirus infection. Across the whole study: The authors relied on CMV epitopes, both recently identified HLA-C-restricted and well-studied HLA-B-restricted. It was the public TCR beta signatures that indicated both CMV infection and matching HLA type.

Trimming took 5 bases from V and 1 from J, leaving 14 bases between them. CDR3 length: 15 residues. TCRdb independently ran MiXCR on the reads; one entry per CDR3 protein. The sample shows approximately 990,000 distinct CDR3 sequences, approximately 31% of them seen only once. The study's findings and limits: Dominant in the ex vivo response were TCR beta clonotypes restricted by HLA-C and specific for CMV.

Notes on this clonotype: The target antigen is unknown.

The sample here was cultured CD8+ T cells from PBMCs, taken from culture after CMV antigen stimulation. The rearrangement uses TRBV12-3 or TRBV12-4 and TRBJ1-1; D is unresolved. The sequence was obtained from a human donor in good health (CMV status not recorded). Some clones in this sample may be carry-over from other donors' samples. The CDR3 region is CASSPWTGKNTEAFF. The CDR3 coding sequence is TGTGCCAGCAGTCCTTGGACGGGGAAGAACACTGAAGCTTTCTTT.